The sequence of this T cell receptor (beta chain) was determined in a study of cytomegalovirus exposure and HLA in healthy donors. Generated by immunoSEQ multiplex PCR, the TCRdb table keeps only in-frame clones and is missing some. The table has 150,000 to 200,000 clones, about nine tenths seen once. Of note for this clone: Its target is not known. A read error may produce the germline difference seen at one junction end.

Regarding the study as a whole: In vitro, a few CMV-associated chains proved specific for CMV antigens.

The study drew the donors from its roughly 110-subject validation cohort, separate from the roughly 700-subject first cohort. The TCR sequence derives from a man aged 18 to 30 in good health and CMV-seropositive. The material sequenced was PBMCs.

The CDR3 sequence: CASSLAGTSRDTQYF. The CDR3 DNA reads as TGTGCCAGCAGTTTGGCCGGGACTAGCAGAGATACGCAGTATTTT. V usage is TRBV28 and J usage is TRBJ2-3; TRBD2 agrees at 9 bases. This CDR3 comprises 15 residues. The V gene's germline CDR1 is MDHEN and CDR2 SYDVKM.